This TCR beta chain originates from a study of T cells in tumors after PD-1 blockade. The V end was cut by 2 bases, the J end by 7 bases, with 18 bases between. Germline assignment: CDR1 SGHNT and CDR2 YYREEE (reference sequence). This CDR3 region has 15 residues. This clone was seen only once. TCRdb's table, derived via immunoSEQ multiplex PCR, lists solely in-frame clones and lacks some. Of roughly 59,000 clones in the sample, 80% were seen once. This specimen consisted of PBMCs, obtained before anti-PD-1 treatment. This chain connects TRBV5-4 to TRBJ1-1; D call uncertain. The TCR sequence derives from a human donor with basal cell carcinoma. The CDR3 DNA is TGTGCCAGCAGCTTCGGGAACAAAATTAGGAGTGAAGCTTTCTTT. Translation gives CASSFGNKIRSEAFF.